These 19 T cell receptor beta chains were all obtained from the same sample, sequenced in a study of cytomegalovirus exposure and HLA in healthy donors. The PCR had 60 Vbeta and 13 Jbeta primers. The assay was immunoSEQ multiplex PCR, and TCRdb's table has in-frame clones only and misses some. The top ten hold around 1.5% of the sample, which has about 160,000 clones, approximately 79% seen once. The sequencing input was PBMCs. The receptor source for this set is a man aged 55 to 70 in good health and CMV-seronegative.

The chain employs TRBV19 and TRBJ2-2, with 10 bases identical to TRBD1. The J segment lost 2 bases and the V segment lost 5 bases, leaving 11 bases of the junction unmatched. The CDR3 has 18 residues. Germline loops: CDR1 LNHDA, CDR2 SQIVND (reference sequence). The CDR3 nucleotides are TGTGCCAGTAGTCTCCCAACCGGGACAGGGGTCAACACCGGGGAGCTGTTTTTT. It translates to CASSLPTGTGVNTGELFF.

The V and J genes are TRBV13 and TRBJ2-5; a possible D gene is TRBD2 (6 bases). The DNA matches TRBJ2-7 better at its end, which makes the J call doubtful. The CDR3 spans 13 residues. Germline V gene sequence: CDR1 PRHDT, CDR2 FYEKMQ (reference sequence). The CDR3 region has the DNA TGTGCCAGCAGCTTAGAATCAGCGGGCGAGCAGTACTTC. Protein: CASSLESAGEQYF.

The chain couples TRBV19 to TRBJ1-3, with 7 bases fitting TRBD1. Germline values: CDR1 LNHDA, CDR2 SQIVND (reference sequence). CDR3 length equals 17 residues. The trim removed 4 bases at V and 0 bases at J, leaving 9 bases unmatched. CDR3 loop: CASSTSGQSNSGNTIYF. The CDR3 DNA reads TGTGCCAGTAGTACCTCGGGACAGTCGAACTCTGGAAACACCATATATTTT.

V usage is TRBV4-1 and J usage is TRBJ1-6, with D possibly TRBD1 on 6 matching bases. Looked up from germline, CDR1 is MGHRA and CDR2 is YSYEKL. V gave up 1 base and J gave up 6 bases, with 25 bases separating them. The length of the CDR3 is 20 residues. The CDR3, as DNA: TGCGCCAGCAGCCAAGCCCCGACAGGCACCATGTCCACTGGTAATTCACCCCTCCACTTT. Translated: CASSQAPTGTMSTGNSPLHF.

The sample holds a few counts of this clone. The rearrangement joins TRBV7-9 to TRBJ2-1; D might be TRBD2 (5 bases). Per the germline V gene, CDR1 is SEHNR and CDR2 is FQNEAQ (reference sequence). This CDR3 is built from 15 residues. The V end lost 0 bases, the J end lost 6 bases, and 12 bases lay between the germline ends. The CDR3: CASSLAGNGGNEQFF. The CDR3 DNA follows: TGTGCCAGCAGCTTAGCGGGGAACGGAGGCAATGAGCAGTTCTTC.

The chain carries TRBV27 and TRBJ2-2, with 9 positions matching TRBD2. The CDR3 is 15 residues long. V dropped 3 bases and J dropped 5; count of bases not matched to a gene: 4. Germline lookup yields CDR1 MNHEY and CDR2 SMNVEV (reference sequence). The DNA for the CDR3 is TGTGCCAGCAGTTTGACTAGCGGCTATACCGGGGAGCTGTTTTTT. Translating it yields CASSLTSGYTGELFF.

J is TRBJ2-1 and V is TRBV30, with 7 bases fitting TRBD2. CDR3 length: 12 residues. CDR1 GTSNPN and CDR2 SVGIG come from the germline V gene (reference sequence). V shed 0 bases and J 8 bases; nucleotides not matched to a gene: 1. The CDR3 bases are TGTGCCTGGAGTGTACGGGGGGATGAGCAGTTCTTC. It codes for CAWSVRGDEQFF.

The chain carries TRBV6-4 and TRBJ2-2, with D unresolved. Trimming stripped 0 bases from V and 4 bases from J, with 3 bases between. Germline assignment: CDR1 MRHNA and CDR2 SNTAGT. The CDR3 length is 13 residues. Here the CDR3 reads CASSDSSTGELFF. CDR3 coding DNA: TGTGCCAGCAGTGACTCTAGCACCGGGGAGCTGTTTTTT.

This clone was picked up a small number of times. The chain has TRBV10-3 and TRBJ2-7, with 11 bases fitting TRBD1. From germline, CDR1 is ENHRY and CDR2 SYGVKD. V was clipped by 6 bases and J by 3 bases; unmatched bases: 4. The CDR3 loop spans 14 amino acids. CDR3 sequence reads: CAIRPGQGGYEQYF. CDR3 nucleotides: TGTGCCATCAGGCCGGGACAGGGGGGCTACGAGCAGTACTTC.

The rearrangement uses TRBV6-5 and TRBJ2-7; TRBD2 agrees at 10 bases. The ends lost 6 bases at V and 4 bases at J; junction bases unmatched: 9. CDR1 is MNHEY, CDR2 SVGAGI, per germline. The CDR3 extends over 15 amino acids. This chain's CDR3 is CASRPSGSVGYEQYF. As DNA, the CDR3 is TGTGCCAGCAGGCCTAGCGGGAGTGTGGGTTACGAGCAGTACTTC.

V is TRBV27 and J is TRBJ1-6, with 7 bases lining up with TRBD1. This CDR3 comprises 20 residues. Germline CDR1 reads MNHEY; CDR2 reads SMNVEV (reference sequence). The V segment lost 5 bases and the J segment 0 bases; nucleotides outside the gene matches: 16. The CDR3 DNA reads TGTGCCAGCAGTAACGCACATCAGACAGGGCCCAGCTCCTATAATTCACCCCTCCACTTT. It yields the protein CASSNAHQTGPSSYNSPLHF.

This clone was picked up one time. The rearrangement uses TRBV27 and TRBJ1-5; 7 bases match TRBD1. The germline gives CDR1 MNHEY, CDR2 SMNVEV (reference sequence). The CDR3 sequence is 18 residues long. J lost 0 bases, V lost 6 bases, and 14 bases had no gene match. CDR3 sequence: CASRAFGQAIYSNQPQHF. CDR3 DNA sequence: TGTGCCAGCAGGGCCTTCGGACAGGCCATCTATAGCAATCAGCCCCAGCATTTT.

This chain connects TRBV5-1 to TRBJ1-4; D gene ambiguous. This CDR3 contains 14 residues. In germline, CDR1 is SGHRS, CDR2 YFSETQ. V dropped 4 bases and J dropped 11 bases, with 18 bases sitting between them. The CDR3 sequence: CASSLRFGEQKLFF. For the CDR3, the DNA is TGCGCCAGCAGCCTCCGATTTGGCGAACAGAAACTGTTTTTT.

The J gene is TRBJ1-1, the V gene TRBV5-1; TRBD1 matches 7 bases. Germline values: CDR1 SGHRS, CDR2 YFSETQ. This CDR3 is 13 amino acids long. The V gene end was trimmed by 4 bases and the J gene end by 7 bases; junction bases not matched to a gene: 7. Here the CDR3 reads CASSPLQGSEAFF. The CDR3 DNA reads as TGCGCCAGCAGCCCCCTACAGGGGAGTGAAGCTTTCTTT.

This sequence joins TRBV21-1 and TRBJ2-7; TRBD2 was called by the table and not checked on the DNA. TRBV21-1 is classified as a pseudogene. The CDR3 contains 14 residues. The CDR3 region has the DNA TGTGCCAGCAGCGTCGGACGGAGGGCCTACGAGCAGTACTTC. Amino acids: CASSVGRRAYEQYF.

A few counts support this clone. This chain joins TRBV28 and TRBJ2-7, with 9 bases that match TRBD2. J was trimmed by 0 bases and V by 6 bases; bases with no gene match: 6. Germline V CDR1 and CDR2: MDHEN, SYDVKM. This CDR3 is 15 amino acids long. The CDR3 coding sequence is TGTGCCAGCAGGGATAGCGGGAGTCGCTCCTACGAGCAGTACTTC. This sequence encodes CASRDSGSRSYEQYF.

This sequence joins TRBV28 and TRBJ2-7; 8 positions agree with TRBD2. CDR1 is MDHEN and CDR2 is SYDVKM in the germline V gene. V was clipped by 6 bases and J by 4 bases; unmatched bases: 2. The CDR3 runs 12 residues. The CDR3 coding sequence is TGTGCCAGCAGAATAGCGGGATACGAGCAGTACTTC. Its translation is CASRIAGYEQYF.

This chain joins TRBV28 and TRBJ2-7; 10 nucleotides agree with TRBD2. Trimming at V came to 5 bases and at J to 0 bases, leaving 10 bases not matched to a gene. This CDR3 spans 17 amino acids. The germline CDR1 and CDR2 sequences are MDHEN and SYDVKM. CDR3 residues: CASSLPGLAVSSYEQYF. CDR3 nucleotide sequence: TGTGCCAGCAGTCTCCCCGGACTAGCGGTAAGCTCCTACGAGCAGTACTTC.

This clone was seen more than once but under ten times. This chain joins TRBV7-2 and TRBJ1-2; 8 bases align to TRBD1. The CDR3 contains 16 residues. Per the germline V gene, CDR1 is SGHTA and CDR2 is FQGNSA. V shed 2 bases, J shed 0 bases, and the junction held 5 bases outside the gene matches. CDR3 region: CASSLRDRLTNYGYTF. The CDR3 region has the DNA TGTGCCAGCAGCTTAAGGGACAGGTTAACTAACTATGGCTACACCTTC.